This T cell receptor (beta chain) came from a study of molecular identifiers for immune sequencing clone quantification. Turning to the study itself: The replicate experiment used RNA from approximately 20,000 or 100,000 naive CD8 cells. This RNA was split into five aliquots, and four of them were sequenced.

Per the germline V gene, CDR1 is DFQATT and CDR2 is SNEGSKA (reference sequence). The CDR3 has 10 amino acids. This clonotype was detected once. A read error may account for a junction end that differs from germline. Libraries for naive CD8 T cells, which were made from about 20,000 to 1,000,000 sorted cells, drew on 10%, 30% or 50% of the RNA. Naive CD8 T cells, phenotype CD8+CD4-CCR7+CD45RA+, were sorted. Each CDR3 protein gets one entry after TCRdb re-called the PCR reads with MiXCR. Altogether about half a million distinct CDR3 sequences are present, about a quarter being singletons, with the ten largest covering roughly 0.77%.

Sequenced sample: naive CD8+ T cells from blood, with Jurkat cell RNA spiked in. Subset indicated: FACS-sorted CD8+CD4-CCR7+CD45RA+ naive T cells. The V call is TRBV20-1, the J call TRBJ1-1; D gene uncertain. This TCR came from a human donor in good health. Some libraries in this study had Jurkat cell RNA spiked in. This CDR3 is CSATNTVAFF. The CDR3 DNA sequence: TGCAGTGCTACTAACACTGTAGCTTTCTTT.